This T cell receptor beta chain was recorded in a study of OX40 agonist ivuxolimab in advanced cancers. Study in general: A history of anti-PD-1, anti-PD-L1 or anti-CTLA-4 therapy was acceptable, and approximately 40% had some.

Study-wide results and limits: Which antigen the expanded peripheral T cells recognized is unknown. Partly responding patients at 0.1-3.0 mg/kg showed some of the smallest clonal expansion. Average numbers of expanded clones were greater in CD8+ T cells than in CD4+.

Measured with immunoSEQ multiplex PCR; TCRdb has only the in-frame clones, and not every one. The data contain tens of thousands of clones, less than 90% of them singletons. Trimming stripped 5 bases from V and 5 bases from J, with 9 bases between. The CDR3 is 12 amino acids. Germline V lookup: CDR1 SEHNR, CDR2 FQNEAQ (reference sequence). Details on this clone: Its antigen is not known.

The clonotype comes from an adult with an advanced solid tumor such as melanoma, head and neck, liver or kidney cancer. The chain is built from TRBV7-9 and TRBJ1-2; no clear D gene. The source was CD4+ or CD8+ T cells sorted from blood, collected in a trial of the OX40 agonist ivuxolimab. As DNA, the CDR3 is TGTGCCAGCAGCGGCTCATGGTATGGCTACACCTTC. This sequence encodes CASSGSWYGYTF.